This T cell receptor beta chain was documented in a study of T cell clonotyping in hematopoietic cell transplantation (TCRdb year 2021). For context, the study as a whole: Pretransplant recipient samples were obtained after cytoreduction. In the study, more than 120 blood samples were gathered from approximately 33 consecutive transplant recipients and their related donors. Recruitment of patients ran from 2015 to early 2017, and follow-up continued until September 2020 or until death.

From the cysteine up to the phenylalanine, the CDR3 has a length of 11 residues. CDR3 DNA is the only sequence kept; it has 33 bases, read in frame from the first base. Trimming costs V 8 bases and J 8 bases, and their ends lie 12 bases apart. CDR1 and CDR2 were assigned from the germline V gene as MNHEY and SVGAGI. The immunoSEQ assay, a bias-controlled multiplex PCR using V- and J-specific primers, was used to amplify TCR beta CDR3 regions from genomic DNA. In a second PCR step, a proprietary barcode and Illumina adapter sequences were attached to the CDR3 amplicons. An Illumina MiSeq instrument was used for sequencing of the CDR3 libraries. In the original analysis: Export and quality control were done with immunoSEQ Analyzer 3.0, while downstream analyses used R Bioconductor and Immunarch. Only productive rearrangements within the normalized downsampled data set were used in the calculation of repertoire metrics. In the normalized cohort, clonotypes with more than 5 templates were defined as pathologically expanded. The Inverse Simpson Index was used to measure repertoire diversity. The non-normalized data set was used for CMV-specificity analyses so that all clonotypes could be captured. TCRdb holds this immuneACCESS table with in-frame rearrangements only. Some clones are missing; in checked studies, unresolved V genes explain under half, and the rest has no known cause. V, J and clone size are those of that table, while D and trimming were read from the DNA. The sample data list tens of thousands of clones, and approximately 95% of these were observed just once. The ten largest account for roughly 1.5% of the sample.

In the paper's terms, the time point label means: recipient sample about 28 days before transplant, after cytoreduction. Recipient blood was collected about 28 days before transplant and at days 30, 100 and 180 after transplant. Nuclei Lysis Solution was used to extract genomic DNA from fresh or cryopreserved unfractionated peripheral blood mononuclear cells. As concerns this clone: The specificity of this receptor is unknown. No base quality information exists; no much larger clone differs at one position.

The paper's findings and limits, for the study overall: Broader TCR repertoire diversity after transplant was predicted by Inverse Simpson Index values from donors and from recipients before transplant. The sample size was limited, and CD4 and CD8 repertoire contributions could not be separated because cells were not sorted. Recipient repertoires showed only a small fraction of overlap with donor repertoires, and over 95% appeared de novo at the given depth. A decrease in recipient TCR diversity was observed after transplant, and a progressive increase in pathologically expanded clonotypes was seen from day 30 to day 180.

Specimen: peripheral blood mononuclear cells, collected before stem cell transplant. This receptor was taken from a man between 35 and 55 years old with chronic myeloid leukemia. Some clones in this sample may be carry-over from other donors' samples. The V gene is TRBV6-5 and the J gene is TRBJ1-2, with TRBD1 as a weak D call on 5 bases. Here is the DNA: TGTGCCAGCGCGACAGTGTTCGGCTACACCTTC. Its coded protein is CASATVFGYTF.